A single TCR beta chain is shown here with its context. This entry comes from a study of blood T cell repertoires in COVID-19. At the level of the study: PBMCs, B-cell-depleted T cells, or T cells were the source of the cDNA or gDNA that made up the material.

CDR3 length equals 20 residues. V shed 0 bases and J 2 bases; nucleotides not matched to a gene: 16. Looked up from germline, CDR1 is SGHRS and CDR2 is YFSETQ. This table comes from immunoSEQ multiplex PCR, and its TCRdb copy is limited to in-frame clones, with some not included. This sample has roughly 250,000 clones, with about 90% found just once. V gene TRBV5-1 combines with J gene TRBJ2-1; 8 nucleotides agree with TRBD2. This sequence was found in a woman between 50 and 59 years old with acute or convalescent COVID-19. Source material: peripheral blood. CDR3 residues: CASSLDGRGALAGPYNEQFF. The DNA for the CDR3 is TGCGCCAGCAGCTTGGATGGCAGGGGCGCCTTAGCGGGACCCTACAATGAGCAGTTCTTC.